This TCR beta chain appears in the sequencing data of a study of identical twins. The CDR3 has 15 amino acids. The V end was cut by 11 bases, the J end by 0 bases, with 17 bases between. TCRdb recomputed calls from the 5' RACE reads with MiXCR, one row per CDR3 protein. The data show some 760,000 distinct CDR3 sequences, about 20% seen once. The data were also submitted as part of a second study, on T cells expressing NK-cell markers. Turning to that study: These clonotypes additionally ranked first within the CD3+CD56-NKG2C+ fraction of several donors.

The source is a woman between 18 and 30 years old in good health. Sequenced sample: PBMCs. The rearrangement links TRBV12-3 or TRBV12-4 to TRBJ1-3; D perhaps matches TRBD1 (5 bases). The chain's CDR3 is CASQNGGLSGNTIYF. The CDR3 DNA is TGTGCCTCCCAGAACGGGGGTCTCTCTGGAAACACCATATATTTT.